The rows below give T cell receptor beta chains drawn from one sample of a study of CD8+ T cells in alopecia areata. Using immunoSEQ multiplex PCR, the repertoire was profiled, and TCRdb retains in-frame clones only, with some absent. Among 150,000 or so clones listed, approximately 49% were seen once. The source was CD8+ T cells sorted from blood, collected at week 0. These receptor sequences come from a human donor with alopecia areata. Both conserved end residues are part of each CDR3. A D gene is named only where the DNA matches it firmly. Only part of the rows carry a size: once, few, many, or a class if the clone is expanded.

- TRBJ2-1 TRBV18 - TGTGCCAGCTCACCGCGGGACAGATCCTACAATGAGCAGTTCTTC CASSPRDRSYNEQFF
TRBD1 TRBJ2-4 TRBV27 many TGTGCCAGCAGTCCCCACAGGGGCTCCAAAAACATTCAGTACTTC CASSPHRGSKNIQYF
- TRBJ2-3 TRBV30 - TGTGCCTGGAGTGGAATCACTGGGCGGACAGATACGCAGTATTTT CAWSGITGRTDTQYF
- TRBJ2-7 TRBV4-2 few TGTGCCAGCAGCCAAGAGTTAGGCACCTTCTACGAGCAGTACTTC CASSQELGTFYEQYF
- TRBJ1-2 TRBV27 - TGTGCCAGCAGGGATCTCGGGACAAGTTATGGCTACACCTTC CASRDLGTSYGYTF
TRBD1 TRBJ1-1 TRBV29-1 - TGCAGCGAAAACAGGGGGCGAACTGAAGCTTTCTTT CSENRGRTEAFF
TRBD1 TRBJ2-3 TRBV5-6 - TGTGCCAGCAGCTTGGAGGGACAGGGGCATGATACGCAGTATTTT CASSLEGQGHDTQYF
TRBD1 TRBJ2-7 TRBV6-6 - TGTGCCAGCAGTTACGGGACAGGGGGTTACGAGCAGTACTTC CASSYGTGGYEQYF
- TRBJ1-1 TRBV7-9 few TGTGCCAGCAGCTCGACGGACACTGAAGCTTTCTTT CASSSTDTEAFF
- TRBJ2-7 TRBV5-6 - TGTGCCAGCAGCGGGGCCACGGAAAGCAAACACGAGCAGTACTTC CASSGATESKHEQYF
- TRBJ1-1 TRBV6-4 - TGTGCCATCAGTGAGTCGAGCGGGGGGAACACTGAAGCTTTCTTT CAISESSGGNTEAFF
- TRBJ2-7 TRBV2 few TGTGCCACCCCGTGGGGGGTATCTAAGCAGTACTTC CATPWGVSKQYF
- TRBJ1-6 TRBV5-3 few TGTGCCAGAAGAAGACGGAAAATGCGTTCACCCCTCCACTTT CARRRRKMRSPLHF
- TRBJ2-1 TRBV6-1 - TGTGCCAGCGGGCACTACTTTCAAGAGTTCTTC CASGHYFQEFF
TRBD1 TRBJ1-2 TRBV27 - TGTGCCAGCAGCTCGACAGGGGTTATCTATGGCTACACCTTC CASSSTGVIYGYTF
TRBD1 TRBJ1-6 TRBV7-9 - TGTGCCAGCACCCAGGGGGAATCACCCCTCCACTTT CASTQGESPLHF
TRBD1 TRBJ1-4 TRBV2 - TGTGCCAGCTCCAGGACAGGGAATGAAAAACTGTTTTTT CASSRTGNEKLFF
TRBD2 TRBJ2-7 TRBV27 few TGTGCCAGCGGACGGGTCGCGGGAGCTCCGGGGGACGAGCAGTACTTC CASGRVAGAPGDEQYF
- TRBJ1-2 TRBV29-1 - TGCAGCGCCTTAGACTATGGCTACACCTTC CSALDYGYTF
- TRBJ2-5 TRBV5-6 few TGTGCCAGCAGCTCGGACCTAGGGGAGACCCAGTACTTC CASSSDLGETQYF
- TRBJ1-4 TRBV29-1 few TGCAGCGTATATGGAGAAAAACTGTTTTTT CSVYGEKLFF
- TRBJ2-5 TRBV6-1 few TGTGCCAGCAGTGAAGCTACCGGGGACCAAGAGACCCAGTACTTC CASSEATGDQETQYF
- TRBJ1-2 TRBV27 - TGTGCCAGCAGTTCTCGGACGGAGAACTATGGCTACACCTTC CASSSRTENYGYTF
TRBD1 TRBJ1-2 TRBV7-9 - TGTGCCAGCAGCTCATCGGGACAGAACTATGGCTACACCTTC CASSSSGQNYGYTF
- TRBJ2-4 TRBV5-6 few TGTGCCAGCAGCTTGATTTCGGATGATCAGTACTTC CASSLISDDQYF
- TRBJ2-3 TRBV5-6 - TGTGCTGTGCGGGCTCCCGGAGAACCAGATACGCAGTATTTT CAVRAPGEPDTQYF
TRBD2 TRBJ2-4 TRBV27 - TGTGCCAGCAGGGGACTAGAGGGGGATTGGTCCAAAAACATTCAGTACTTC CASRGLEGDWSKNIQYF
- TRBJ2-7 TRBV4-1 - TGCGCCAGCAGCCACCACTACGAGCAGTACTTC CASSHHYEQYF
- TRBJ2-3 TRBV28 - TGTGCCAGCAGTTTCGCAGATACGCAGTATTTT CASSFADTQYF
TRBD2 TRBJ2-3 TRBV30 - TGTGCCTGGATGGGGGGGTATGAGACAGATACGCAGTATTTT CAWMGGYETDTQYF
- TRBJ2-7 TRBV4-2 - TGTGCCAGCAGCCAAGAATGGGGGGGCCTGAACGAGCAGTACTTC CASSQEWGGLNEQYF
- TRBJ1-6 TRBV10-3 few TGTGCCATCAGTGATGGAGGAGGGACCTATAATTCACCCCTCCACTTT CAISDGGGTYNSPLHF
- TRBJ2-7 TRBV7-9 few TGTGCCAGCAGCCTAGTCCCTCGGGGCCCCCCCAGGCAGTACTTC CASSLVPRGPPRQYF
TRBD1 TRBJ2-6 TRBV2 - TGTGCCAGCAGCTTTAGGGCGATTTCCGGGACAGGTGACTACAACAACGTCCTGACTTTC CASSFRAISGTGDYNNVLTF
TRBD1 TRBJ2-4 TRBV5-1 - TGCGCCAGCAGCTCCGGGACAGGGGGAATACTAGCCAAAAACATTCAGTACTTC CASSSGTGGILAKNIQYF
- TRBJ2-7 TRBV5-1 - TGCGCCAGCAGCAGAGCATCCGGGACCGAGAGCTCCTACGAGCAGTACTTC CASSRASGTESSYEQYF
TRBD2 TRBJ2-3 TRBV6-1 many TGTGCCAGCACCCAATGGACTAGCGAGGATACGCAGTATTTT CASTQWTSEDTQYF
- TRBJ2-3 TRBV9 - TGTGCCAGCGGCGAAGGCACAGATACGCAGTATTTT CASGEGTDTQYF
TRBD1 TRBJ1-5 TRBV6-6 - TGTGCCAGCGACAGGGGTAGCAATCAGCCCCAGCATTTT CASDRGSNQPQHF
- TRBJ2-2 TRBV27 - TGTGCCAGCTGTTATCAGGGGGGAGGCACCGGGGAGCTGTTTTTT CASCYQGGGTGELFF
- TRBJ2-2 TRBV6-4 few TGTGCCGCAACGGCAGGGCGCCCCCCGAGCTTGAACACCGGGGAGCTGTTTTTT CAATAGRPPSLNTGELFF
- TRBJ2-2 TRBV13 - TGTGCCAGCAGCATTACCGGGGAGCTGTTTTTT CASSITGELFF
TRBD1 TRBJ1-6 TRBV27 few TGTGCCAGCAGTTCTCAACAGGGGGCAAATTCACCCCTCCACTTT CASSSQQGANSPLHF
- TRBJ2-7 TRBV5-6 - TGTGCCAGCGGTTACTCAGGGGCATTGACCTACGAGCAGTACTTC CASGYSGALTYEQYF
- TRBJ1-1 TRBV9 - TGTGCCAGCAGCGGAGGGAGCAGGGGCCCTGAAGCTTTCTTT CASSGGSRGPEAFF
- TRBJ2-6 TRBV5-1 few TGCGCCAGCAGCTTGACCGGGGCCAACGTCCTGACTTTC CASSLTGANVLTF
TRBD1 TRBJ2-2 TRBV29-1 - TGCAGCGGACAGGGGGCGAACACCGGGGAGCTGTTTTTT CSGQGANTGELFF
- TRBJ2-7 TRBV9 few TGTGCCAGCAGCGTGGGGGCCGCACCGGGCACCTACGAGCAGTACTTC CASSVGAAPGTYEQYF
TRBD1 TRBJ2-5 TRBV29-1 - TGCAGCGTCCAACTTTGGGACAGGGACGGGGAGACCCAGTACTTC CSVQLWDRDGETQYF
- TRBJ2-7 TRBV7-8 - TGTGCCAGCAGCCCACCCTTTGGGGGGACAGAGAGCTCCTACGAGCAGTACTTC CASSPPFGGTESSYEQYF
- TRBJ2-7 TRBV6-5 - TGTGCCAGCAGTTACTCCCTGGACGGCTACGAGCAGTACTTC CASSYSLDGYEQYF
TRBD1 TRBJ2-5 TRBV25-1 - TGTGCCAGCAGTGAAGGGCAGGGGGCTTTTCCAGCACAAGAGACCCAGTACTTC CASSEGQGAFPAQETQYF